These 27 T cell receptor beta chains came from one sample sequenced in a study of cytomegalovirus exposure and HLA in healthy donors. The PCR was carried out with 60 Vbeta primers and 13 Jbeta primers. Libraries were prepared by immunoSEQ multiplex PCR; TCRdb keeps only in-frame clonotypes and omits some of them. Among about 140,000 clones listed, 70% to 90% were seen once. Sequencing used PBMCs. The receptors originated from a woman aged 40 to 55 in good health and CMV-seronegative.

The CDR3 is CASSLESGHTEAFF. Written as DNA, the CDR3 is TGCGCCAGCAGCTTGGAATCAGGGCATACTGAAGCTTTCTTT. This chain links TRBV5-1 with TRBJ1-1; a weak D match, TRBD1 (5 bases). V lost 0 bases, J lost 5 bases, and 11 bases lay in between. This CDR3 is 14 amino acids long. CDR1 SGHRS and CDR2 YFSETQ come from the germline V gene.

This chain links TRBV7-6 with TRBJ1-3, with 7 bases identical to TRBD1. This CDR3 spans 16 amino acids. Germline V gene data show CDR1 as SGHVS and CDR2 as FNYEAQ. The V and J ends lost 1 base and 4 bases, in that order; junction bases with no gene match: 7. In DNA form, the CDR3 reads TGTGCCAGCAGCTTAGGCTTGGCGACAGGGGGAAACACCATATATTTT. This codes for CASSLGLATGGNTIYF.

J is TRBJ2-5 and V is TRBV9, with D perhaps matching TRBD1 (5 bases). The DNA end is more similar to TRBJ2-7, so the J call may be wrong. The CDR3 runs 15 residues. Germline V gene lookup returns CDR1 SGDLS and CDR2 YYNGEE. The CDR3: CASSVGAGRTYEQYF. In nucleotides, the CDR3 is TGTGCCAGCAGCGTAGGGGCAGGGCGAACCTACGAGCAGTACTTC.

The chain combines TRBV10-2 with TRBJ2-1; a possible D gene is TRBD1 (6 bases). The CDR3 length is 14 residues. Germline values: CDR1 WSHSY, CDR2 SAAADI. The V and J ends lost 8 bases and 6 bases respectively, with 17 bases between them. CDR3 sequence: CASAVQIQGNEQFF. The DNA for the CDR3 is TGCGCCAGCGCAGTACAGATACAGGGCAATGAGCAGTTCTTC.

The V and J genes are TRBV7-2 and TRBJ2-1, with D perhaps matching TRBD1 (5 bases). V was pared by 4 bases and J by 7 bases, with 17 bases between. The CDR3 is 15 residues long. The germline CDR1 and CDR2 sequences are SGHTA and FQGNSA. This CDR3 reads CASSSQVARENEQFF. DNA of the CDR3: TGTGCCAGCAGCTCCCAGGTTGCCAGGGAAAATGAGCAGTTCTTC.

J is TRBJ2-2 and V is TRBV7-9; D remains unclear. This CDR3 has 17 residues. V gave up 5 bases and J gave up 5 bases, with 21 bases separating them. Germline V gene data show CDR1 as SEHNR and CDR2 as FQNEAQ (reference sequence). The CDR3 loop reads CASSRRRGGTQTGELFF. Written as DNA, the CDR3 is TGTGCCAGCAGCCGAAGAAGAGGCGGAACCCAAACCGGGGAGCTGTTTTTT.

The J gene is TRBJ1-1, the V gene TRBV18; 7 bases are a match to TRBD1. The J segment lost 4 bases and the V segment lost 1 base, leaving 12 bases of the junction unmatched. Germline CDR1 KGHSH, CDR2 LQKENI. This CDR3 has 17 residues. The CDR3 region has the DNA TGTGCCAGCTCACCACAGGGGGCCTATACAGCCCCCACTGAAGCTTTCTTT. It specifies CASSPQGAYTAPTEAFF.

V is TRBV27 and J is TRBJ2-1, with 8 bases identical to TRBD2. The germline V gene encodes CDR1 MNHEY and CDR2 SMNVEV (reference sequence). There are 13 residues in the CDR3. Unmatched junction bases numbered 15, after V lost 8 bases and J lost 15 bases. CDR3 bases: TGTGCCAGCCGGGGGGGCGGGACGGCAGCACGGTTCTTC. This gives the protein CASRGGGTAARFF.

The rearrangement joins TRBV7-9 to TRBJ2-7; TRBD2 is a possible D gene (7 bases). There are 17 residues in the CDR3. Germline V gene data show CDR1 as SEHNR and CDR2 as FQNEAQ (reference sequence). V was clipped by 5 bases and J by 2 bases, with 22 bases between them. The CDR3 DNA sequence: TGTGCCAGCAGCCATAGGGGGGAAGGACTAGGAGCCTACGAGCAGTACTTC. This sequence encodes CASSHRGEGLGAYEQYF.

The gene calls are TRBV5-1 and TRBJ1-4; 8 nucleotides agree with TRBD1. CDR1 is SGHRS and CDR2 is YFSETQ in the germline V gene. The CDR3 length is 14 residues. Trimming at V came to 4 bases and at J to 5 bases, leaving 4 bases not matched to a gene. The CDR3 DNA reads as TGCGCCAGCAGCAGCCAGGGGGCAAATGAAAAACTGTTTTTT. It encodes CASSSQGANEKLFF.

This clone was found once. This sequence joins TRBV7-2 and TRBJ2-7; 8 bases fit TRBD2. V shed 3 bases, J shed 4 bases, and the junction held 8 bases outside the gene matches. Per germline, CDR1 SGHTA and CDR2 FQGNSA. The CDR3 sequence is 15 residues long. The CDR3 protein is CASSLDLAGWYEQYF. The CDR3 coding sequence is TGTGCCAGCAGCTTGGATCTAGCGGGTTGGTACGAGCAGTACTTC.

The V gene is TRBV18, the J gene TRBJ2-7; 10 bases align to TRBD1. V lost 3 bases to trimming and J lost 6 bases; unmatched junction nucleotides: 5. CDR3 length: 14 residues. The V gene's germline CDR1 is KGHSH and CDR2 LQKENI. CDR3 in DNA: TGTGCCAGCTCACCGGACAGGGGGGAGGGCGAGCAGTACTTC. Translating gives CASSPDRGEGEQYF.

The V gene is TRBV28, the J gene TRBJ1-4; 7 nucleotides align to TRBD1. Germline V CDR1 and CDR2: MDHEN, SYDVKM. The V and J ends lost 6 bases and 5 bases, in that order; junction bases with no gene match: 6. There are 14 residues in the CDR3. CDR3 protein: CASSVGQLNEKLFF. The CDR3 DNA sequence: TGTGCCAGCAGCGTGGGACAGTTGAATGAAAAACTGTTTTTT.

This chain connects TRBV11-2 to TRBJ1-1, with 9 nucleotides matching TRBD1. V shed 1 base and J 5 bases; nucleotides not matched to a gene: 2. Germline V gene lookup returns CDR1 SGHAT and CDR2 FQNNGV. The CDR3 has 14 amino acids. The CDR3 coding sequence is TGTGCCAGCAGCTTAGCGGACAGGGGAACTGAAGCTTTCTTT. Its translation is CASSLADRGTEAFF.

V and J are TRBV28 and TRBJ2-7, with 14 bases fitting TRBD2. This CDR3 contains 16 residues. The junction had 3 bases not matched to a gene; V was cut back by 2 bases and J by 3 bases. CDR1 and CDR2 from the germline V gene are MDHEN and SYDVKM. The CDR3 bases are TGTGCCAGCAGTTTACAGGGACTAGCGGGAGACTACGAGCAGTACTTC. It translates to CASSLQGLAGDYEQYF. Full variable domain (remainder filled in from reference TRBV28 and TRBJ2-7): DVKVTQSSRYLVKRTGEKVFLECVQDMDHENMFWYRQDPGLGLRLIYFSYDVKMKEKGDIPEGYSVSREKKERFSLILESASTNQTSMYLCASSLQGLAGDYEQYFGPGTRLTVT.

The chain recombines TRBV13 with TRBJ2-3; D gene uncertain. The CDR3 loop spans 12 amino acids. CDR1 PRHDT and CDR2 FYEKMQ come from the germline V gene (reference sequence). V was trimmed by 4 bases and J by 6 bases, leaving 8 bases between them. CDR3 sequence: CASSSRLDTQYF. CDR3 nucleotides: TGTGCCAGCAGCTCGCGACTCGATACGCAGTATTTT.

The chain employs TRBV27 and TRBJ2-1; maybe TRBD2 (6 bases). This CDR3 contains 16 residues. The V and J ends lost 3 bases and 4 bases respectively, with 16 bases between them. The germline V gene has CDR1 MNHEY and CDR2 SMNVEV (reference sequence). The CDR3 loop reads CASSFRGSGLYNEQFF. The CDR3 DNA is TGTGCCAGCAGTTTTCGGGGGAGCGGGCTTTACAATGAGCAGTTCTTC.

CDR3 protein: CASSSLRLAGVDEQYF. CDR3 in DNA: TGTGCCAGCAGCTCACTGCGGCTAGCGGGAGTTGACGAGCAGTACTTC. This chain links TRBV7-2 with TRBJ2-7; TRBD2 matches 10 bases. The germline gives CDR1 SGHTA, CDR2 FQGNSA. The CDR3 has 16 residues. The V gene end was trimmed by 4 bases and the J gene end by 5 bases; junction bases not matched to a gene: 11.

This clone was seen just once. The chain combines TRBV9 with TRBJ1-4; D remains ambiguous. CDR3 length: 16 amino acids. CDR1 and CDR2 from the germline V gene are SGDLS and YYNGEE. V was shortened by 2 bases and J by 0 bases, with 11 bases between the two germline ends. CDR3 region: CASSVGELATNEKLFF. The CDR3 DNA reads as TGTGCCAGCAGCGTTGGGGAACTAGCAACTAATGAAAAACTGTTTTTT.

This clone was seen a few times. V gene TRBV6-5 combines with J gene TRBJ2-3, with 10 bases lining up with TRBD2. From germline, CDR1 is MNHEY and CDR2 SVGAGI. The junction had 7 bases not matched to a gene; V was cut back by 2 bases and J by 5 bases. This CDR3 spans 16 amino acids. CDR3 sequence reads: CASSYGAGGHGDTQYF. The CDR3 nucleotides are TGTGCCAGCAGTTACGGAGCGGGAGGGCATGGAGATACGCAGTATTTT.

V gene TRBV2 combines with J gene TRBJ2-5; 7 bases line up with TRBD2. The assigned J gene may be wrong: the sequence end matches TRBJ2-7 better. CDR3 length: 14 amino acids. The V gene's germline CDR1 is SNHLY and CDR2 FYNNEI. Here the CDR3 reads CASSAGLETYEQYF. DNA for the CDR3: TGTGCCAGCAGTGCCGGACTAGAAACCTACGAGCAGTACTTC.

This clone was seen once. The chain couples TRBV11-2 to TRBJ2-1, with 11 bases aligning to TRBD2. CDR1 is SGHAT, CDR2 FQNNGV, per germline. The CDR3 runs to 17 residues. V shed 0 bases and J 6 bases; nucleotides not matched to a gene: 7. The CDR3 nucleotides read TGTGCCAGCAGCTTAGATTATTGGCTAGCGGGAGGCAATGAGCAGTTCTTC. Amino acids: CASSLDYWLAGGNEQFF.

The chain joins TRBV25-1 to TRBJ2-5, with 7 bases matching TRBD1. J was trimmed by 5 bases and V by 6 bases; bases with no gene match: 9. The germline V gene has CDR1 MGHDK and CDR2 SYGVNS. CDR3 length: 14 amino acids. The CDR3 region has the DNA TGTGCCAGCAGGGGACAGACCTTCCCGGAGACCCAGTACTTC. Translating it yields CASRGQTFPETQYF.

On this clone: One junction end disagrees with the germline gene, perhaps due to a read error. V and J are TRBV7-9 and TRBJ2-1; 7 bases agree with TRBD2. This CDR3 is 15 amino acids long. The germline CDR1 and CDR2 sequences are SEHNR and FQNEAQ (reference sequence). CDR3 sequence: CSSRKSSGSYNEQFF. The DNA for the CDR3 is TGTTCCAGCAGGAAGTCTAGCGGCTCCTACAATGAGCAGTTCTTC.

The rearrangement joins TRBV20-1 to TRBJ2-7; tentatively, D is TRBD2 (5 bases). Per germline, CDR1 DFQATT and CDR2 SNEGSKA (reference sequence). The CDR3 loop spans 11 amino acids. V was shortened by 2 bases and J by 6 bases, with 8 bases between the two germline ends. Here the CDR3 reads CSARNRGEQYF. CDR3 coding DNA: TGCAGTGCTAGAAATCGGGGCGAGCAGTACTTC.

Only one count was recorded for this clone. The J gene is TRBJ2-5, the V gene TRBV10-2; D might be TRBD1 (6 bases). Near its end, the DNA agrees better with TRBJ2-7, so the J call may be wrong. This CDR3 contains 14 residues. CDR1 and CDR2 (germline): WSHSY, SAAADI. Here the CDR3 DNA reads TGCGCCAGCAGTGCACAGGGCATTCACTACGAGCAGTACTTC. Encoded protein: CASSAQGIHYEQYF.

CDR3 DNA sequence: TGTGCCAGCAGTGCCCTAGCGGGAGGGCCAGATACGCAGTATTTT. Translation: CASSALAGGPDTQYF. The chain uses TRBV11-2 and TRBJ2-3, with TRBD2 matching 12 bases. The CDR3 has 15 amino acids. The germline CDR1 and CDR2 sequences are SGHAT and FQNNGV. Trimming at V came to 6 bases and at J to 4 bases, leaving 5 bases not matched to a gene.